This TCR beta chain emerged from a study of CD8 T cells in Susac syndrome. In the study overall: Treatment at blood withdrawal was none, corticosteroids, or intravenous immunoglobulin alone in Susac syndrome patients.

The RNA, 0.5 to 1 ug, was put through reverse transcription using random hexamers. Multiplex immunoSEQ PCR targeted 54 Vbeta and 13 Jbeta TCR beta segments. TCRdb independently ran MiXCR on the immunoSEQ multiplex PCR reads; one entry per CDR3 protein. The sample has 140,000 or so distinct CDR3 sequences, approximately 96% seen once. Negative isolation yielded the CD8+ and CD4+ T cells, while FACS enriched the TEMRA cells. After removal of 5 bases from V and 0 bases from J, the junction contained 7 bases not matched to a gene. This CDR3 has 17 residues. Germline CDR1 reads MGHDK; CDR2 reads SYGVNS. This sequence originates from a human donor with Susac syndrome. The rearrangement links TRBV25-1 to TRBJ2-3; 11 positions match TRBD1. Sequences were obtained from CD4+ T cells from PBMCs. CDR3 DNA sequence: TGTGCCAGCAGTTATTGGACAGGGGGCTCTAGCACAGATACGCAGTATTTT. Its protein product is CASSYWTGGSSTDTQYF.